This TCR beta chain was captured by sequencing in a study of T-cell reconstitution after alpha-beta-depleted transplantation in children. For TCRbeta, the library was prepared with unique molecular identifiers. TCRdb ran MiXCR on the PCR reads and lists one entry per CDR3 protein. Among 120,000 or so distinct CDR3 sequences listed, 10% were seen once. This clonotype has a count of ten or more. The CDR3 runs to 16 residues. Losses at the gene ends were 0 bases for V and 0 bases for J; bases not matched to a gene: 4. Germline V lookup: CDR1 DFQATT, CDR2 SNEGSKA (reference sequence). The chain carries TRBV20-1 and TRBJ2-1; 8 nucleotides agree with TRBD1. The receptor comes from a human donor who donated a stem cell graft to a child with acute lymphoblastic leukemia. This sample comprised PBMCs from the stem cell graft donor, obtained from the stem cell graft. CDR3 in amino acids: CSAREGTGSSYNEQFF. CDR3 sequence (DNA): TGCAGTGCTAGAGAAGGGACAGGAAGCTCCTACAATGAGCAGTTCTTC.